One and the same sample provided the 18 T cell receptor beta chains below, sequenced in a study of cytomegalovirus exposure and HLA in healthy donors. 13 Jbeta primers and 60 Vbeta primers were used for the PCR. Only in-frame clones appear in the TCRdb table, and some are missing; sequencing was by immunoSEQ multiplex PCR. The sample records around 170,000 clones, 77% being singletons. Source material: PBMCs. These receptors all come from a man aged 18 to 30 in good health and CMV-seronegative.

This clone was detected once. This sequence joins TRBV11-2 and TRBJ2-7, with TRBD1 identical over 9 bases. CDR3 length equals 15 residues. After removal of 4 bases from V and 3 bases from J, the junction contained 7 bases not matched to a gene. Per germline, CDR1 SGHAT and CDR2 FQNNGV. The CDR3 protein is CASSYRQGDYYEQYF. DNA for the CDR3: TGTGCCAGCAGCTATAGACAGGGGGACTACTACGAGCAGTACTTC.

The chain has TRBV2 and TRBJ2-5; weak D call: TRBD2 (6 bases). Per germline, CDR1 SNHLY and CDR2 FYNNEI. V was cut by 8 bases and J by 1 base, with 23 bases left in between. This CDR3 is built from 17 residues. The DNA of the CDR3 is TGTGCCAGCGGGGGAGGCCAACAGCCGGCCCTCCAAGAGACCCAGTACTTC. It translates to CASGGGQQPALQETQYF.

The chain is built from TRBV4-3 and TRBJ1-1, with TRBD1 matching over 8 bases. The CDR3 is 16 residues long. Trimming took 1 base from V and 1 from J; bases not matched to a gene: 5. Per germline, CDR1 LGHNA and CDR2 YSLEER. The CDR3 is CASSQGGTGWNTEAFF. The CDR3 nucleotides are TGCGCCAGCAGCCAAGGGGGGACAGGTTGGAACACTGAAGCTTTCTTT.

The genes are TRBV15 and TRBJ1-5; TRBD1 aligns across 7 bases. CDR1 is LNHNV and CDR2 is YYDKDF in the germline V gene (reference sequence). The V gene end was trimmed by 1 base and the J gene end by 3 bases; junction bases not matched to a gene: 6. This CDR3 has 16 residues. The CDR3 nucleotides read TGTGCCACCAGCAGAGCGGGCAGGGGGGCCAATCAGCCCCAGCATTTT. Its translation: CATSRAGRGANQPQHF.

The chain carries TRBV14 and TRBJ1-6; TRBD1 is a possible D gene (5 bases). V was shortened by 2 bases and J by 3 bases, with 20 bases between the two germline ends. The germline gives CDR1 SGHDN, CDR2 FVKESK. This CDR3 region has 19 residues. CDR3 loop: CASSQISGVYRNYNSPLHF. For the CDR3, the DNA is TGTGCCAGCAGCCAAATTAGCGGGGTATACAGGAACTATAATTCACCCCTCCACTTT.

The V call is TRBV7-8, the J call TRBJ2-5; D is undetermined. Gene TRBJ2-7 matches the end of the DNA better, so the J call may be wrong. Germline assignment: CDR1 SGHVS and CDR2 FQNEAQ. The CDR3 consists of 12 residues. CDR3 sequence reads: CASSLVNYEQYF. The CDR3 region has the DNA TGTGCCAGCAGCTTAGTGAACTACGAGCAGTACTTC.

This chain links TRBV6-5 with TRBJ2-7; 8 positions match TRBD2. Trimming at V came to 4 bases and at J to 1 base, leaving 6 bases not matched to a gene. The length of the CDR3 is 15 residues. From germline, CDR1 is MNHEY and CDR2 SVGAGI. CDR3 sequence reads: CASSFDQRESYEQYF. The DNA for the CDR3 is TGTGCCAGCAGTTTTGATCAGCGGGAGTCCTACGAGCAGTACTTC.

This chain uses TRBV6-6 with TRBJ1-4; TRBD1 matches 7 bases. With 7 bases clipped from V and 4 bases from J, the junction kept 6 bases outside the gene matches. This CDR3 comprises 14 residues. Germline assignment: CDR1 MNHNY and CDR2 SVGAGI (reference sequence). The CDR3 here is CASKQGYGNEKLFF. The CDR3 DNA sequence: TGTGCCAGCAAACAGGGGTACGGTAATGAAAAACTGTTTTTT.

CDR3: CASRFPATGNGYTF. The CDR3 nucleotides are TGTGCCAGCAGGTTTCCGGCGACAGGGAATGGCTACACCTTC. V gene TRBV7-2 combines with J gene TRBJ1-2; 7 nucleotides agree with TRBD1. V trimming: 6 bases; J trimming: 6 bases; junction bases outside the gene matches: 10. This CDR3 region has 14 residues. CDR1 SGHTA and CDR2 FQGNSA come from the germline V gene.

The chain recombines TRBV11-3 with TRBJ2-5, with 9 bases identical to TRBD1. The CDR3 loop spans 15 amino acids. Germline CDR1 reads SGHNT; CDR2 reads YENEEA. The junction had 6 bases not matched to a gene; V was cut back by 5 bases and J by 2 bases. CDR3 sequence reads: CASSPGQGIQETQYF. The CDR3 DNA reads as TGTGCCAGCAGCCCGGGACAGGGCATTCAAGAGACCCAGTACTTC.

This clone has a handful of counts. This chain's CDR3 is CASSSLGTGTAEQYF. The CDR3 coding sequence is TGCGCCAGCAGCTCGCTCGGGACAGGGACCGCCGAGCAGTACTTC. This sequence joins TRBV4-3 and TRBJ2-7; the match to TRBD1 covers 9 bases. CDR3 length equals 15 residues. Germline V lookup: CDR1 LGHNA, CDR2 YSLEER. V trimming: 5 bases; J trimming: 6 bases; junction bases outside the gene matches: 11.

The table lists this clone with a few counts. The same CDR3 also results from other DNA sequences found in this sample. The gene calls are TRBV5-1 and TRBJ1-2, with D unclear. The CDR3 is 14 residues long. The germline gives CDR1 SGHRS, CDR2 YFSETQ. V was shortened by 2 bases and J by 5 bases, with 13 bases between the two germline ends. CDR3 DNA sequence: TGCGCCAGCAGCTTCATACGTACTTATTATGGCTACACCTTC. It encodes CASSFIRTYYGYTF.

Of note for this clone: One junction end does not reproduce the germline sequence, and a read error may be involved. The J gene is TRBJ1-6, the V gene TRBV4-3, with no clear D. Germline CDR1 LGHNA, CDR2 YSLEER. CDR3 size: 13 residues. The chain's CDR3 is CASSQRRDSALHF. Written as DNA, the CDR3 is TGCGCCAGCAGCCAAAGGAGGGATTCAGCCCTCCACTTT.

In its sample, this clone was seen once. DNA of the CDR3: TGTGCCAGCAGCGTCACTAGCGGGGATAACACCGGGGAGCTGTTTTTT. This codes for CASSVTSGDNTGELFF. The rearrangement uses TRBV9 and TRBJ2-2; TRBD2 matches 10 bases. The germline V gene has CDR1 SGDLS and CDR2 YYNGEE. The trim removed 2 bases at V and 2 bases at J, leaving 3 bases unmatched. The CDR3 consists of 16 residues.

Only one count was recorded for this clone. One end of the junction is discordant with germline, which a read error may explain. This rearrangement joins TRBV19 to TRBJ2-5, with 9 bases lining up with TRBD2. CDR3 length: 16 amino acids. Germline V gene lookup returns CDR1 LNHDA and CDR2 SQIVND (reference sequence). The CDR3 region is CASSLEAGGEQETQYF. The CDR3 DNA follows: TGTGCCAGTAGTTTAGAGGCGGGAGGGGAGCAAGAGACCCAGTACTTC.

The V call is TRBV25-1, the J call TRBJ1-2, with a possible D match to TRBD1 (6 bases). Germline CDR1 MGHDK, CDR2 SYGVNS. V lost 6 bases to trimming and J lost 4 bases, with 15 bases between them. This CDR3 is 14 amino acids long. The CDR3 loop reads CASRPTGTSYGYTF. The CDR3 coding sequence is TGTGCCAGCAGGCCAACCGGGACAAGCTATGGCTACACCTTC.

This chain connects TRBV5-1 to TRBJ2-7, with D possibly TRBD2 on 6 matching bases. Trimming took off 0 bases at V and 6 bases at J, with 13 bases between the two ends. The CDR3 covers 14 residues. Germline lookup yields CDR1 SGHRS and CDR2 YFSETQ. The CDR3 protein is CASSLGGEKSEQYF. CDR3 bases: TGCGCCAGCAGCTTGGGGGGGGAGAAGAGCGAGCAGTACTTC.

This clone was observed a few times. Written as DNA, the CDR3 is TGCGCCAGCAGCCAATGGGTGAGACAGATTAACACTGAAGCTTTCTTT. Amino acids: CASSQWVRQINTEAFF. The chain carries TRBV4-3 and TRBJ1-1; TRBD1 is a possible D gene (5 bases). Trimming pared 2 bases from V and 2 bases from J, leaving 15 bases between. CDR1 is LGHNA, CDR2 YSLEER, per germline. The CDR3 runs 16 residues.